This T cell receptor (beta chain) was identified in a study of blood T cell repertoires in COVID-19. Produced via immunoSEQ multiplex PCR; TCRdb's table is partial and in-frame only. The sample yields under 250,000 clones, around 80% seen once. V was shortened by 9 bases and J by 0 bases, with 11 bases between the two germline ends. Germline CDR1 MNHNY, CDR2 SVGAGI (reference sequence). This CDR3 spans 14 amino acids. The chain recombines TRBV6-6 with TRBJ2-2; weak D call: TRBD2 (6 bases). The origin of this receptor is a man between 45 and 60 years old with active or convalescent COVID-19. Sequenced material: peripheral blood. Here the CDR3 reads CASRAGPNTGELFF. The DNA for the CDR3 is TGTGCCAGTCGAGCGGGCCCGAACACCGGGGAGCTGTTTTTT.